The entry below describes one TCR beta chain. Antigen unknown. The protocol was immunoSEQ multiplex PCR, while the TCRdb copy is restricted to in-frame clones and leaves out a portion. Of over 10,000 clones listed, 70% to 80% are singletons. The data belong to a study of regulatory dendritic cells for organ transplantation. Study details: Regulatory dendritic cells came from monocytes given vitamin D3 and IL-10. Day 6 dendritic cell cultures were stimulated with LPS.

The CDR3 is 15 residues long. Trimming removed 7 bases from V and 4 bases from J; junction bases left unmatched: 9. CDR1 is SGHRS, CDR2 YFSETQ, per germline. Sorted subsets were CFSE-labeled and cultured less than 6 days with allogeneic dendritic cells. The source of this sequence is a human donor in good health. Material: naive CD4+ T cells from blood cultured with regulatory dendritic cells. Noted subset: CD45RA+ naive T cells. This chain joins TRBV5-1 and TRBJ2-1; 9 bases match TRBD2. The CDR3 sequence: CASGPSGAQYNEQFF. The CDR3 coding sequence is TGCGCCAGCGGCCCTAGCGGGGCCCAATACAATGAGCAGTTCTTC.